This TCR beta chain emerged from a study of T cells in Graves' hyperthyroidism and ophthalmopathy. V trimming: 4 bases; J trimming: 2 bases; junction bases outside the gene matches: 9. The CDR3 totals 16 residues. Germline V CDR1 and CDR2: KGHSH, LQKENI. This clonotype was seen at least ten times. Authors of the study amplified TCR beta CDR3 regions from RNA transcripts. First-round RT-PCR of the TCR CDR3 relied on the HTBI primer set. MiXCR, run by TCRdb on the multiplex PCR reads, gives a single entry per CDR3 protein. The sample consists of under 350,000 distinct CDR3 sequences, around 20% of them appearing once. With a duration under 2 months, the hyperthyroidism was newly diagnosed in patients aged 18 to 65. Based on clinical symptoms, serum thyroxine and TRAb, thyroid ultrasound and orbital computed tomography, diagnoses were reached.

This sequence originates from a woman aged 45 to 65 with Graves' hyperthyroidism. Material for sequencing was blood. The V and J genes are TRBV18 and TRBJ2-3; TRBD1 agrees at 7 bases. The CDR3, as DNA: TGTGCCAGCTCACGGGACAGTCCGGGGTACACAGATACGCAGTATTTT. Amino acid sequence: CASSRDSPGYTDTQYF.